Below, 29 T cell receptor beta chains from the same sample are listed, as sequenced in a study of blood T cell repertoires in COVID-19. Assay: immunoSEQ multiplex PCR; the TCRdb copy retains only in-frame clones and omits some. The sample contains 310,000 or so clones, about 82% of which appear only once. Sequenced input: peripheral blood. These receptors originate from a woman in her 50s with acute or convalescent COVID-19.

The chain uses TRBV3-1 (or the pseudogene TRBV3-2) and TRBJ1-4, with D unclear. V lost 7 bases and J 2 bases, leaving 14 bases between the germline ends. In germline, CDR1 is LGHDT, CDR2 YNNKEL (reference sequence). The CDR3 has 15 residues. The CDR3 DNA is TGTGCCAGCACCCCGACTTCCGGCACTAATGAAAAACTGTTTTTT. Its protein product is CASTPTSGTNEKLFF.

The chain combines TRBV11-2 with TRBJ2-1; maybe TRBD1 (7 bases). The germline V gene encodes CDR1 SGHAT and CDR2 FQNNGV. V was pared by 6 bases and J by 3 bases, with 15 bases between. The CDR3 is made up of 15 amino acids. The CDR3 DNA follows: TGTGCCAGCAGGGGCGCTCAGGGGGGCTACAATGAGCAGTTCTTC. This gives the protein CASRGAQGGYNEQFF.

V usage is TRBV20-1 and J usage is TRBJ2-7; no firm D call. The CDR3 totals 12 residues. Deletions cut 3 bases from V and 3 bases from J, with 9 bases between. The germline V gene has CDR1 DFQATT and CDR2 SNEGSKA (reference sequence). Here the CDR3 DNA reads TGCAGTGCTAGTGGGCCGAACTACGAGCAGTACTTC. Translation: CSASGPNYEQYF.

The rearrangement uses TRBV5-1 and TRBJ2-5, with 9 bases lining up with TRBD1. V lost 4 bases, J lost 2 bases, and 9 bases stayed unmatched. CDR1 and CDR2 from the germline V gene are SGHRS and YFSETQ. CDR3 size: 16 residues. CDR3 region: CASSGRGTGSQETQYF. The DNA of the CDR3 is TGCGCCAGCAGCGGGAGAGGGACAGGGTCACAAGAGACCCAGTACTTC.

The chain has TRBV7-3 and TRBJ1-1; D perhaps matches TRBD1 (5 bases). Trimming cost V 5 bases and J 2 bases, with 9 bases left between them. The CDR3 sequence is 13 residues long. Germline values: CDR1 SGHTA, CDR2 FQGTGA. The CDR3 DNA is TGTGCCAGCAGCGTCGACAGAAACACTGAAGCTTTCTTT. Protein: CASSVDRNTEAFF.

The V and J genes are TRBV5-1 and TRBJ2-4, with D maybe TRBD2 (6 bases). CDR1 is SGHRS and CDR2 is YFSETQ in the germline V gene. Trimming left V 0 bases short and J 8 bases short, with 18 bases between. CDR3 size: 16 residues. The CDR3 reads CASSLARAGSGDIQYF. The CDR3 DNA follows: TGCGCCAGCAGCTTGGCCCGGGCAGGGTCGGGAGACATTCAGTACTTC.

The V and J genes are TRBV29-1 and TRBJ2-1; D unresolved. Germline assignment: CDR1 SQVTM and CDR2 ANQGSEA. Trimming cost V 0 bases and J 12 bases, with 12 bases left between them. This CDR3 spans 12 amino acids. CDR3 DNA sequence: TGCAGCGTTGAAGATGGAGATTTAAGGCAGTTCTTC. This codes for CSVEDGDLRQFF.

CDR3 protein: CASSERGQTYEQYF. In DNA, the CDR3 is TGTGCCAGCAGTGAGCGGGGACAGACCTACGAGCAGTACTTC. The V gene is TRBV6-1, the J gene TRBJ2-7; D perhaps matches TRBD1 (7 bases). The V end lost 3 bases, the J end lost 2 bases, and 11 bases lay between the germline ends. There are 14 residues in the CDR3. Germline-derived CDR1 and CDR2 are MNHNS and SASEGT.

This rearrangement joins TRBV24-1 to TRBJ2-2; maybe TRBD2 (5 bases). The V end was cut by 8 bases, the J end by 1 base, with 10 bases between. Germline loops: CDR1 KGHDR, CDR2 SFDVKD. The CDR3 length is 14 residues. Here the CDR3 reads CATKPSGNTGELFF. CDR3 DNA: TGTGCCACCAAGCCCAGCGGGAACACCGGGGAGCTGTTTTTT.

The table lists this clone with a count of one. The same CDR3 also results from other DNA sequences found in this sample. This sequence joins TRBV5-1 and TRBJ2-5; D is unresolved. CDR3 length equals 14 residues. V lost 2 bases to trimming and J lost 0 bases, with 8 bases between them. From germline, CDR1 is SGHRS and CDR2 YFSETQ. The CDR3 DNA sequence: TGCGCCAGCAGCTTAGGTACTAACCAAGAGACCCAGTACTTC. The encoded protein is CASSLGTNQETQYF.

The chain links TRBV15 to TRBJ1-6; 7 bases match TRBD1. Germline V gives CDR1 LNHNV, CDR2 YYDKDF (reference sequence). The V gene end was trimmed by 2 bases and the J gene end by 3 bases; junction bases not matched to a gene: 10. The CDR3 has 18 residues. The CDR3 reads CATSRYPRGRNYNSPLHF. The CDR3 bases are TGTGCCACCAGCAGATACCCCAGGGGGAGGAACTATAATTCACCCCTCCACTTT.

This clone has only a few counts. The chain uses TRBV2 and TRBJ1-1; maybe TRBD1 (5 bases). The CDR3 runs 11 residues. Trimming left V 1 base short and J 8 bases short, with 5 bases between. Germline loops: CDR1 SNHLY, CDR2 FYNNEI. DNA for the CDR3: TGTGCCAGCAGTGAAGACAGGGAAGCTTTCTTT. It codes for CASSEDREAFF.

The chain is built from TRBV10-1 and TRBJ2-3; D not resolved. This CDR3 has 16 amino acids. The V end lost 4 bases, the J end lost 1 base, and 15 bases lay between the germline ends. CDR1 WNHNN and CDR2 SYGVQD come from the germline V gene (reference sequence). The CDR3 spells CASSAVFHRCTDTQYF. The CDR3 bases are TGCGCCAGCAGTGCGGTTTTCCATCGCTGCACAGATACGCAGTATTTT.

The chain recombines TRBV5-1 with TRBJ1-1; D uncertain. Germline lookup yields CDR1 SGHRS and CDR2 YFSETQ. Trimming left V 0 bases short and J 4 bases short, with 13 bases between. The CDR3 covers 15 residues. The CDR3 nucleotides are TGCGCCAGCAGCTTGGGCCACGGGGAGGTCACTGAAGCTTTCTTT. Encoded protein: CASSLGHGEVTEAFF.

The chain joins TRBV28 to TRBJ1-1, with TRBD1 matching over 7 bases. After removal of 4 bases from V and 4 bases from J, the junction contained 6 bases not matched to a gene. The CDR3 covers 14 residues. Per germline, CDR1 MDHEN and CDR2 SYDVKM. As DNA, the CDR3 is TGTGCCAGCAGTTACACAGGGGTGGGCACTGAAGCTTTCTTT. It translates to CASSYTGVGTEAFF.

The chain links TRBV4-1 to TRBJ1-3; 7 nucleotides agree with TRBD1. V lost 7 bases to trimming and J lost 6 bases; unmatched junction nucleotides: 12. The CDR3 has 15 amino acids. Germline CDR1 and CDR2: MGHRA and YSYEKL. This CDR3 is CASTGTVLLANTIYF. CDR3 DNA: TGCGCCAGCACAGGGACAGTCCTCCTGGCAAACACCATATATTTT.

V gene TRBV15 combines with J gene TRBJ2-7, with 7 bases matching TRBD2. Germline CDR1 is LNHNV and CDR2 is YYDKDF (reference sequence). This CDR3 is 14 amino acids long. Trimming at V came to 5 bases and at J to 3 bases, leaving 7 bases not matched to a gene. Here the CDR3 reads CATSPGRAGYEQYF. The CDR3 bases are TGTGCCACCAGCCCAGGGAGGGCAGGCTACGAGCAGTACTTC.

The CDR3 coding sequence is TGTGCCAGCAGCTTGGCTAGCGGGAATACCCCGCGCGGAAACGAGCAGTACTTC. Protein sequence: CASSLASGNTPRGNEQYF. This sequence joins TRBV7-9 and TRBJ2-7; 9 bases are shared with TRBD2. The CDR3 spans 18 residues. V shed 3 bases, J shed 5 bases, and the junction held 17 bases outside the gene matches. Per germline, CDR1 SEHNR and CDR2 FQNEAQ (reference sequence).

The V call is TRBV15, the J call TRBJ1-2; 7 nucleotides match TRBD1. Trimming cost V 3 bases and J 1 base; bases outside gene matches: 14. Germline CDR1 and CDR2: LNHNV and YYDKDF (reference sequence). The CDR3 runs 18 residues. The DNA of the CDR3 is TGTGCCACCAGCAGCCCCCACCACGGGACAGACAGTAACTATGGCTACACCTTC. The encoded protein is CATSSPHHGTDSNYGYTF.

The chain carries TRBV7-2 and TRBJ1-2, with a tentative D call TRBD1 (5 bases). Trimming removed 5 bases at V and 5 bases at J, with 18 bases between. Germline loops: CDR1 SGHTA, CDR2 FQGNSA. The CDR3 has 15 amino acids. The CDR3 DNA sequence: TGTGCCAGCAGCCCCACCGGGGGGGGAGAATATGGCTACACCTTC. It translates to CASSPTGGGEYGYTF.

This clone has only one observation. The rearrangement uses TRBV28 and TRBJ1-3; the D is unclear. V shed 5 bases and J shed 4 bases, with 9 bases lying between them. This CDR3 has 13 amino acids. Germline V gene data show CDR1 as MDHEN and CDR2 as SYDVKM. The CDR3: CASSRAGGNTIYF. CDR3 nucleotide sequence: TGTGCCAGCAGTCGAGCAGGAGGAAACACCATATATTTT.

CDR3 bases: TGTGCCAGCAGCCCTAATGGGGGGAGGCAGGCGAGCTCCTACAATGAGCAGTTCTTC. Its protein product is CASSPNGGRQASSYNEQFF. The chain joins TRBV7-3 to TRBJ2-1; D may be TRBD2 (6 bases). The V and J ends lost 5 bases and 0 bases respectively, with 23 bases between them. CDR1 is SGHTA and CDR2 is FQGTGA in the germline V gene. The CDR3 covers 19 residues.

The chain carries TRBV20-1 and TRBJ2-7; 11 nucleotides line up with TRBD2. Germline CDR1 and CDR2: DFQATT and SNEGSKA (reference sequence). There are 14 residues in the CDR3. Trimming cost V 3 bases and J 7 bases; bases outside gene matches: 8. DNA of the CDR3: TGCAGTGCTAGTGTCTCTAGCGGGAGGAGGGAGCAGTACTTC. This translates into CSASVSSGRREQYF.

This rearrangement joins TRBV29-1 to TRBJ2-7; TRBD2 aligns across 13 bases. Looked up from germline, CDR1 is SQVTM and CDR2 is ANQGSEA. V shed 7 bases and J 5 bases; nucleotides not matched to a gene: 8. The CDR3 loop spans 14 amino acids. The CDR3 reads CSAIGLAGVDEQYF. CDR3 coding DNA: TGCAGCGCGATTGGACTAGCGGGAGTTGACGAGCAGTACTTC.

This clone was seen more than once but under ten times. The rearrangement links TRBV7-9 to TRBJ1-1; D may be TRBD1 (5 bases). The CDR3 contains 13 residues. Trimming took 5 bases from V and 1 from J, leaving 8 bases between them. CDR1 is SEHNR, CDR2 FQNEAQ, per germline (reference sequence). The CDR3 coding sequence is TGTGCCAGCAGCCTACAGGAGAACACTGAAGCTTTCTTT. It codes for CASSLQENTEAFF.

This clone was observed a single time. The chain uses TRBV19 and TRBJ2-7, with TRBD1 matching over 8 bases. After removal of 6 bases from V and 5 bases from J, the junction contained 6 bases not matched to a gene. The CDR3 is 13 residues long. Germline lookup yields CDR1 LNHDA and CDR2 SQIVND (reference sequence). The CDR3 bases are TGTGCCAGTAGGGCGACAGGGGCCCACGAGCAGTACTTC. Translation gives CASRATGAHEQYF. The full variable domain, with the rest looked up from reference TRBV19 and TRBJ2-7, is DGGITQSPKYLFRKEGQNVTLSCEQNLNHDAMYWYRQDPGQGLRLIYYSQIVNDFQKGDIAEGYSVSREKKESFPLTVTSAQKNPTAFYLCASRATGAHEQYFGPGTRLTVT.

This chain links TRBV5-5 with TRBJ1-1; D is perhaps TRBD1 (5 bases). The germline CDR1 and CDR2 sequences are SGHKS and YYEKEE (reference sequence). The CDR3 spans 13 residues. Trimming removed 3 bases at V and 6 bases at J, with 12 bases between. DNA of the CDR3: TGTGCCAGCAGCTCAGGGCCGGGTGCTGAAGCTTTCTTT. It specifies CASSSGPGAEAFF.

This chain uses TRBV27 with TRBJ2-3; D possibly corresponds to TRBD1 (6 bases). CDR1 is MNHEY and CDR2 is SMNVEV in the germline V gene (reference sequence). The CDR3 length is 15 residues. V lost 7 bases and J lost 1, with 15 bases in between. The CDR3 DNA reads TGTGCCAGCATGCCTGAGGGGGAAGGCACAGATACGCAGTATTTT. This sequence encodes CASMPEGEGTDTQYF.

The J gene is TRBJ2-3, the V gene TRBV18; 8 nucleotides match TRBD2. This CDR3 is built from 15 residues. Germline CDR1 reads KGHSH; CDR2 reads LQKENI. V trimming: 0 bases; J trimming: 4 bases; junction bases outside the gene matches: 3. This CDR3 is CASSPPAGGPDTQYF. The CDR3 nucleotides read TGTGCCAGCTCACCACCGGCGGGAGGTCCAGATACGCAGTATTTT.